The 19 T cell receptor beta chains in this list originate from one sample, sequenced in a study of regulatory T cells in long-lasting Graves disease. Time point described: persistent/refractory GD, antithyroid drugs over 5 years with positive TRAb. The TCR library used RNA extracted from PBMCs. Investigators prepared the TCR beta libraries by applying iRepertoire HTBI primers and Arm-PCR of CDR3 regions. TCRdb redid the calling of the multiplex PCR reads with MiXCR, one entry per CDR3 protein. The table lists approximately 400,000 distinct CDR3 sequences, roughly a quarter of them singletons, with approximately 28% in the top ten. This specimen was peripheral blood mononuclear cells (PBMCs), taken when the disease was refractory, from a patient treated with antithyroid drugs. The origin of the receptors is a female donor with Graves disease.

The chain carries TRBV4-2 and TRBJ1-2; tentative D call: TRBD1 (6 bases). V lost 0 bases and J 8 bases, leaving 13 bases between the germline ends. CDR3 size: 14 residues. The germline CDR1 and CDR2 sequences are LGHNA and YNFKEQ. The CDR3 DNA sequence: TGTGCCAGCAGCCAAGACGTCGGGACAAAAGGCTACACCTTC. Its translation is CASSQDVGTKGYTF.

This clonotype appeared a few times. This CDR3 reads CASRDRPRGNQPQHF. CDR3 coding DNA: TGTGCCAGCCGAGACAGGCCCCGTGGCAATCAGCCCCAGCATTTT. The chain employs TRBV19 and TRBJ1-5, with a tentative D call TRBD1 (6 bases). CDR1 is LNHDA, CDR2 SQIVND, per germline (reference sequence). The CDR3 is 15 residues long. V lost 9 bases, J lost 2 bases, and 17 bases lay in between.

V usage is TRBV28 and J usage is TRBJ2-3, with D uncertain. The CDR3 loop spans 15 amino acids. In germline, CDR1 is MDHEN, CDR2 SYDVKM. V was trimmed by 6 bases and J by 2 bases, leaving 15 bases between them. The CDR3 DNA follows: TGTGCCAGCAGAGAACGGGTTGGCCCCACAGATACGCAGTATTTT. Its protein product is CASRERVGPTDTQYF.

This clonotype was detected only a few times. The CDR3 here is CAWSLQGGSETQYF. The DNA for the CDR3 is TGTGCCTGGAGCCTTCAGGGGGGCTCAGAGACCCAGTACTTC. V gene TRBV30 combines with J gene TRBJ2-5; weak D call: TRBD1 (7 bases). This CDR3 has 14 amino acids. Per germline, CDR1 GTSNPN and CDR2 SVGIG (reference sequence). V shed 3 bases and J shed 4 bases, with 15 bases lying between them.

This clonotype has more than one count but fewer than ten. The chain combines TRBV19 with TRBJ1-2; no definite D call. V lost 3 bases and J lost 0, with 11 bases in between. Germline V gene lookup returns CDR1 LNHDA and CDR2 SQIVND (reference sequence). The CDR3 is made up of 15 amino acids. In DNA form, the CDR3 reads TGTGCCAGTAGTATGAGGGAAGCATCTAACTATGGCTACACCTTC. It codes for CASSMREASNYGYTF.

This clonotype was recorded many times. This sequence joins TRBV6-4 and TRBJ1-1; weak D call: TRBD1 (6 bases). Trimming removed 6 bases at V and 2 bases at J, with 13 bases between. The CDR3 length is 14 residues. CDR1 MRHNA and CDR2 SNTAGT come from the germline V gene. CDR3 sequence (DNA): TGTGCCAGCAGCGAACAGGGAATCAACACTGAAGCTTTCTTT. This codes for CASSEQGINTEAFF.

There are a few counts of this clonotype. The genes are TRBV29-1 and TRBJ2-1, with unresolved D. Germline values: CDR1 SQVTM, CDR2 ANQGSEA. Trimming removed 4 bases at V and 1 base at J, with 14 bases between. This CDR3 region has 15 residues. The CDR3 DNA reads TGCAGCGTTGTCGTAGGGAAGAGGTCCTACAATGAGCAGTTCTTC. It translates to CSVVVGKRSYNEQFF.

This clonotype was observed a handful of times. The chain joins TRBV5-4 to TRBJ1-1, with a weak D call TRBD1 (6 bases). The CDR3 runs to 13 residues. V lost 9 bases and J 2 bases, leaving 14 bases between the germline ends. Germline loops: CDR1 SGHNT, CDR2 YYREEE (reference sequence). In DNA form, the CDR3 reads TGTGCCACTAAACCGGGACAAAACACTGAAGCTTTCTTT. Encoded protein: CATKPGQNTEAFF.

In its sample, this clonotype was seen a few times. A junction boundary mismatches the germline segment, possibly from a read error. The chain combines TRBV12-3 or TRBV12-4 with TRBJ1-3, with D unclear. CDR3 length: 17 residues. As DNA, the CDR3 is TGTGCCAGCAGTTTCCGGCAAACAAGCTACTCTGGAAACACTATATATTTT. It encodes CASSFRQTSYSGNTIYF.

This clonotype was seen many times. V is TRBV24-1 and J is TRBJ2-5; no definite D call. The V gene lost 9 bases and the J gene lost 1 base, with 14 bases spanning the gap. The germline CDR1 and CDR2 sequences are KGHDR and SFDVKD. The CDR3 is 14 amino acids. CDR3 in DNA: TGTGCCACCGGCGATCGACTTACCCAAGAGACCCAGTACTTC. It encodes CATGDRLTQETQYF.

Comments on this clonotype: A read error is possible here, since a much larger clone lies one base away. The rearrangement links TRBV18 to TRBJ1-4; 7 bases align to TRBD1. V was clipped by 3 bases and J by 6 bases; unmatched bases: 7. CDR1 KGHSH and CDR2 LQKENI come from the germline V gene. The CDR3 extends over 15 amino acids. In nucleotides, the CDR3 is TGTGCCAGCTCACCCAGACAGGGAAGGGATGAAAAACTGTTTTTT. It specifies CASSPRQGRDEKLFF.

This clonotype occurred once. The chain combines TRBV9 with TRBJ2-5, with D hard to call. The CDR3 is 13 residues long. The V and J ends lost 6 bases and 6 bases respectively, with 15 bases between them. Germline CDR1 is SGDLS and CDR2 is YYNGEE. The DNA of the CDR3 is TGTGCCAGCAACCGCTCTGCGGCGAAGACCCAGTACTTC. This sequence encodes CASNRSAAKTQYF.

This chain joins TRBV28 and TRBJ2-2; 9 nucleotides line up with TRBD1. The CDR3 runs 19 residues. With V trimmed by 4 bases and J by 4 bases, 16 bases remained unmatched. Germline CDR1 and CDR2: MDHEN and SYDVKM. CDR3 amino acids: CASSSSRQTGGASTGELFF. CDR3 bases: TGTGCCAGCAGTTCTTCAAGGCAAACAGGGGGCGCCAGCACCGGGGAGCTGTTTTTT. Drawing the rest from reference TRBV28 and TRBJ2-2, the complete variable domain is DVKVTQSSRYLVKRTGEKVFLECVQDMDHENMFWYRQDPGLGLRLIYFSYDVKMKEKGDIPEGYSVSREKKERFSLILESASTNQTSMYLCASSSSRQTGGASTGELFFGEGSRLTVL.

The V call is TRBV12-3 or TRBV12-4, the J call TRBJ2-2; the match to TRBD1 covers 7 bases. This CDR3 contains 16 residues. After removal of 5 bases from V and 6 bases from J, the junction contained 12 bases not matched to a gene. In DNA, the CDR3 is TGTGCCAGCAGTGAGGTAGTAACAGGGGACGCCGGGGAGCTGTTTTTT. Translating it yields CASSEVVTGDAGELFF.

The V and J genes are TRBV11-1 and TRBJ2-6; maybe TRBD1 (6 bases). The length of the CDR3 is 20 residues. The V and J ends lost 5 bases and 1 base respectively, with 24 bases between them. Germline CDR1 is SGHAT and CDR2 is FQDESV (reference sequence). CDR3 residues: CASSVPRDNRFGSGANVLTF. Here the CDR3 DNA reads TGTGCCAGCAGCGTGCCTAGGGACAACAGATTCGGGTCTGGGGCCAACGTCCTGACTTTC.

The J gene is TRBJ1-2, the V gene TRBV6-1; 11 bases line up with TRBD1. The CDR3 has 16 residues. Germline assignment: CDR1 MNHNS and CDR2 SASEGT. V shed 5 bases and J 6 bases; nucleotides not matched to a gene: 11. The CDR3 is CASSPRDRGRTHGYTF. In DNA, the CDR3 is TGTGCCAGCAGTCCTAGGGACAGGGGGAGAACGCATGGCTACACCTTC.

This clonotype has a handful of counts. This chain uses TRBV20-1 with TRBJ1-5, with TRBD1 matching over 7 bases. After removal of 3 bases from V and 6 bases from J, the junction contained 2 bases not matched to a gene. CDR3 length equals 12 residues. Germline assignment: CDR1 DFQATT and CDR2 SNEGSKA (reference sequence). CDR3: CSARTGFQPQHF. CDR3 in DNA: TGCAGTGCTAGGACAGGGTTTCAGCCCCAGCATTTT.

This clonotype appeared a few times. The chain carries TRBV24-1 and TRBJ2-2; the D gene is possibly TRBD2 (5 bases). Germline CDR1 KGHDR, CDR2 SFDVKD. The V and J ends lost 6 bases and 5 bases respectively, with 12 bases between them. This CDR3 is built from 14 residues. CDR3: CATSQDSGTGELFF. CDR3 nucleotides: TGTGCCACCAGTCAGGACTCGGGGACCGGGGAGCTGTTTTTT.

The table lists this clonotype with many counts. V gene TRBV20-1 combines with J gene TRBJ1-4; weak D call: TRBD1 (6 bases). Germline V gene data show CDR1 as DFQATT and CDR2 as SNEGSKA (reference sequence). V was cut by 0 bases and J by 7 bases, with 12 bases left in between. This CDR3 has 14 residues. CDR3 sequence (DNA): TGCAGTGCTAGAGAAAGGGGGTGGGGTGAAAAACTGTTTTTT. This translates into CSARERGWGEKLFF.